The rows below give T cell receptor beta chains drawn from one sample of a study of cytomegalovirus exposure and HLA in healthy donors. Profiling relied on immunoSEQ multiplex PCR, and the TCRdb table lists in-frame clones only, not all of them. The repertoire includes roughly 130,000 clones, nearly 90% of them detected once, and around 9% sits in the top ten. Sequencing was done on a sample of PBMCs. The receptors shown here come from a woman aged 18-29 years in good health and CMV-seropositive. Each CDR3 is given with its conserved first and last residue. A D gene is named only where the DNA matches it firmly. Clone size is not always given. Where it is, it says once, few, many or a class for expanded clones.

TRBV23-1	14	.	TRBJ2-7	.	TGCGCCAGCAGTCATTGGGGCGAGTCCTACGAGCAGTACTTC	CASSHWGESYEQYF
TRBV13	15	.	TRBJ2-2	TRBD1	TGTGCCAGCAGCTGGGACAGGGGGGTCACCGGGGAGCTGTTTTTT	CASSWDRGVTGELFF
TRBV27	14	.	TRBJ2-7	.	TGTGCCAGCAGTTTCCGGGACATCTCCTACGAGCAGTACTTC	CASSFRDISYEQYF
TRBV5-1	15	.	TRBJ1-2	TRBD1	TGCGCCAGCAGCTTTGGGGGACAGGCGAACTATGGCTACACCTTC	CASSFGGQANYGYTF
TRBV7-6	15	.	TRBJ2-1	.	TGTGCCAGCAGCTTAGATGGCGGCTACTACAATGAGCAGTTCTTC	CASSLDGGYYNEQFF
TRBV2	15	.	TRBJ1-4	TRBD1	TGTGCCAGCATCCGACAGGGCGCAACTAATGAAAAACTGTTTTTT	CASIRQGATNEKLFF
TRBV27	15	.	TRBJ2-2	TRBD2	TGTGCCAGCAGTTTTCTACGCGGGGGAGTCGGGGAGCTGTTTTTT	CASSFLRGGVGELFF
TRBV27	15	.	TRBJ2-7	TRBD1	TGTGCCAGCAGTTTAATGGGACAGGGACTCGACGAGCAGTACTTC	CASSLMGQGLDEQYF
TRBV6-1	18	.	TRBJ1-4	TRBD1	TGTGCCAGCAGTGAAGATGGGACAGGGCCCAGATTAAATGAAAAACTGTTTTTT	CASSEDGTGPRLNEKLFF
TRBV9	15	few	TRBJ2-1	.	TGTGCCAGCAGCGTAGGACTTTCAGCGGCGTCTGAGCAGTTCTTC	CASSVGLSAASEQFF
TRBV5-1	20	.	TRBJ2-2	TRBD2	TGCGCCAGCAGCCCGACCTCCCGACTAGCGGGGGGTGCGAACACCGGGGAGCTGTTTTTT	CASSPTSRLAGGANTGELFF
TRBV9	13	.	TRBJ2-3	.	TGTGCCAGCAGCGTTATAGCAACAGATACGCAGTATTTT	CASSVIATDTQYF
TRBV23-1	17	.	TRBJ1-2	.	TGCGCCAGCAGTCATCCGGGACTGTTAGTTTCTAACTATGGCTACACCTTC	CASSHPGLLVSNYGYTF
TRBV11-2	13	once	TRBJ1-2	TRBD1	TGTGCCAGCAGCCCTGACAGGGGGTCGGGTTACACCTTC	CASSPDRGSGYTF
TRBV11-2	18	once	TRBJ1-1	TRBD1	TGTGCCAGCAGCTTAGTTGGGGTGGGAAGGGGGCAGGACACTGAAGCTTTCTTT	CASSLVGVGRGQDTEAFF
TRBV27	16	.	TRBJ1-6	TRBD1	TGTGCCAGCAGTTTACGGCCAGACAGGGTGGATCCACCCCTCCACTTT	CASSLRPDRVDPPLHF
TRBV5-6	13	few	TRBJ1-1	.	TGTGCCAGCAGCCCCCCCGGGTGGCTTGAAGCTTTCTTT	CASSPPGWLEAFF
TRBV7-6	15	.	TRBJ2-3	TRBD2	TGTGCCAGCAGCTTAGTTAGCGGGGGGGCAGATACGCAGTATTTT	CASSLVSGGADTQYF
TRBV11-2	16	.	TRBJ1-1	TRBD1	TGTGCCAGCAGCTTGACCGGGACAGATAGGTACACTGAAGCTTTCTTT	CASSLTGTDRYTEAFF
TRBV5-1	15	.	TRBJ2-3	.	TGCGCCAGCAGCTCCACAGGTTCTAGCACAGATACGCAGTATTTT	CASSSTGSSTDTQYF
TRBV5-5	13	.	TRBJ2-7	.	TGTGCCAGCAGCTCCAGGGGCCTTTACGAGCAGTACTTC	CASSSRGLYEQYF
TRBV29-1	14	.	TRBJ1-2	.	TGCAGCGTTGAAAACGGGGGAGCGGTGGGTGGCTACACCTTC	CSVENGGAVGGYTF
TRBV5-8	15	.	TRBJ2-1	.	TGTGCCAGCAGCCGGGGGTTAAGGACCTACAATGAGCAGTTCTTC	CASSRGLRTYNEQFF
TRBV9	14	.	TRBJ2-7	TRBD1	TGTGCCAGCAGCGTCGGGACAGGGACCTACGAGCAGTACTTC	CASSVGTGTYEQYF
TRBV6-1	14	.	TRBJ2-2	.	TGTGCCAGCAGTTGGGCCACTAACACCGGGGAGCTGTTTTTT	CASSWATNTGELFF
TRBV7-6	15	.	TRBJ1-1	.	TGTGCCAGCAGCAGAAAATCCGGTTATCGGGCTGAAGCTTTCTTT	CASSRKSGYRAEAFF
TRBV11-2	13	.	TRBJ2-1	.	TGTGCCAGCAGCCGATTAAACAGTAATGAGCAGTTCTTC	CASSRLNSNEQFF
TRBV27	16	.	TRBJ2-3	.	TGTGCCAGCAGTTTATCTGGCGGCGGGATCACAGATACGCAGTATTTT	CASSLSGGGITDTQYF
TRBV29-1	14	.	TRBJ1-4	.	TGCAGCGTGTTCGGGACTTCAACTAATGAAAAACTGTTTTTT	CSVFGTSTNEKLFF
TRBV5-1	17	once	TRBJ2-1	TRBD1	TGCGCCAGCAGCGCTCTTACGGGGACAGGGGGCTACAATGAGCAGTTCTTC	CASSALTGTGGYNEQFF
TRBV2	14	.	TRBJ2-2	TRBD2	TGTGCCAGCAGTGAACTAGCGGGCACCGGGGAGCTGTTTTTT	CASSELAGTGELFF
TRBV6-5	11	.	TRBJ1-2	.	TGTGCCAGTAAAGAAGGGGGTGGCTACACCTTC	CASKEGGGYTF
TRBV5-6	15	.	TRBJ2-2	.	TGTGCCAGCAGCTTTATGGGGCGCGTCACCGGGGAGCTGTTTTTT	CASSFMGRVTGELFF
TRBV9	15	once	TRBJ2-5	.	TGTGCCAGCAGCCCGACAGGACTTTCACAAGAGACCCAGTACTTC	CASSPTGLSQETQYF
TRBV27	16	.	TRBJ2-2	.	TGTGCCAGCAGTCCGCGGGGCAGCAGTTTTACCGGGGAGCTGTTTTTT	CASSPRGSSFTGELFF
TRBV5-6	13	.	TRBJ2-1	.	TGTGCCAGCAGCTGGGGCGGTTACAATGAGCAGTTCTTC	CASSWGGYNEQFF
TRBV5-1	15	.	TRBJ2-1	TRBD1	TGCGCCAGCAGCTGGGGACAGGGAGTGGGCAATGAGCAGTTCTTC	CASSWGQGVGNEQFF
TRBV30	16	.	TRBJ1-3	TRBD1	TGTGCCTGGAGTCCCCCCGGCAGGGGGTTTGGAAACACCATATATTTT	CAWSPPGRGFGNTIYF
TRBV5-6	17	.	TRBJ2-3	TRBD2	TGTGCGGACTCGGCCTCAGCGGGGGTCCCTAGCACAGATACGCAGTATTTT	CADSASAGVPSTDTQYF